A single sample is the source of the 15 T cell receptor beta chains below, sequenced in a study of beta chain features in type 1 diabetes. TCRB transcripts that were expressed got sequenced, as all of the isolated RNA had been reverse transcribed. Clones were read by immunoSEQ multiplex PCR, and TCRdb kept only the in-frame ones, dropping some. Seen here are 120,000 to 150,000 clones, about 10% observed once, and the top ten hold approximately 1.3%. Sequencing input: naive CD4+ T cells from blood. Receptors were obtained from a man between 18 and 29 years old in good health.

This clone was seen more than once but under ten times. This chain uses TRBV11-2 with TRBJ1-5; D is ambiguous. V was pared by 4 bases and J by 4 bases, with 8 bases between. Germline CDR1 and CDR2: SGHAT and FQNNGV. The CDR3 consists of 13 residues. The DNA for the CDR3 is TGTGCCAGCAGCTCTCTCGGGAATCAGCCCCAGCATTTT. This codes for CASSSLGNQPQHF.

CDR3 bases: TGTGCCAGCAGCCAATCGACAGGGCGGGGGGGCTACGAGCAGTACTTC. Translated, it gives CASSQSTGRGGYEQYF. This sequence joins TRBV14 and TRBJ2-7; 9 bases map to TRBD2. The CDR3 has 16 residues. Germline V gene lookup returns CDR1 SGHDN and CDR2 FVKESK. V lost 2 bases, J lost 3 bases, and 8 bases stayed unmatched.

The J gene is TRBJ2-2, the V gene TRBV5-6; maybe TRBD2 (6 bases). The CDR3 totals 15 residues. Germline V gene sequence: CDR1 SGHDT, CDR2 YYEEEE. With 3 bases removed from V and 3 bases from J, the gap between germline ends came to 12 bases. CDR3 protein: CASSWWREHTGELFF. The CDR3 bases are TGTGCCAGCAGCTGGTGGAGGGAACACACCGGGGAGCTGTTTTTT.

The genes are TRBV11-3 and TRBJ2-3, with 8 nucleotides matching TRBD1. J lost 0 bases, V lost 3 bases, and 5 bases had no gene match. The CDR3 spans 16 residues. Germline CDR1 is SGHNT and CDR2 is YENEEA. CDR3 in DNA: TGTGCCAGCAGCTTGGGACAGGACGCTAGCACAGATACGCAGTATTTT. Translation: CASSLGQDASTDTQYF. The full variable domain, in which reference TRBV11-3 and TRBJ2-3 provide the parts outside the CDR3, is EAGVVQSPRYKIIEKKQPVAFWCNPISGHNTLYWYLQNLGQGPELLIRYENEEAVDDSQLPKDRFSAERLKGVDSTLKIQPAELGDSAVYLCASSLGQDASTDTQYFGPGTRLTVL.

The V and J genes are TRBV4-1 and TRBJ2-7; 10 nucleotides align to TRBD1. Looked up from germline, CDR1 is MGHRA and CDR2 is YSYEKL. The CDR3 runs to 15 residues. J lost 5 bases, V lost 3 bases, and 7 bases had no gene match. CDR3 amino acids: CASSQADRGPDEQYF. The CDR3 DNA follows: TGCGCCAGCAGCCAGGCTGACAGGGGGCCCGACGAGCAGTACTTC.

CDR3 protein: CASSPLTGSNEKLFF. Written as DNA, the CDR3 is TGCGCCAGCAGCCCATTGACAGGATCAAATGAAAAACTGTTTTTT. This chain joins TRBV5-1 and TRBJ1-4; D is possibly TRBD1 (6 bases). The CDR3 consists of 15 residues. Germline loops: CDR1 SGHRS, CDR2 YFSETQ. With 4 bases removed from V and 5 bases from J, the gap between germline ends came to 15 bases.

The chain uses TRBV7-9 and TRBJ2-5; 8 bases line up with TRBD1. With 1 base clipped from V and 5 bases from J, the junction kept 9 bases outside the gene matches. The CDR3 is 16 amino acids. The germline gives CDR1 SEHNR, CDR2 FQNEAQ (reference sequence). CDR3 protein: CASSLDRTGIRETQYF. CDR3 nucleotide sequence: TGTGCCAGCAGCTTAGACCGGACAGGGATTAGGGAGACCCAGTACTTC.

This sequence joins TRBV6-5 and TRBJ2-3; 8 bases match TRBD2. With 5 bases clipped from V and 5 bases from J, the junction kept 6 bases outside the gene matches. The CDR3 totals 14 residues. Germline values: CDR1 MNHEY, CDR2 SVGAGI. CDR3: CASSPGGAIDTQYF. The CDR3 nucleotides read TGTGCCAGCAGTCCCGGGGGGGCCATAGATACGCAGTATTTT.

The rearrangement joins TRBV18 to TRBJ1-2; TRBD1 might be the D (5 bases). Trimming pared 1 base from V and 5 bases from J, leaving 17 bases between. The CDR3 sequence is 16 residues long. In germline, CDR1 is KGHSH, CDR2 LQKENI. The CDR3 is CASSPQDIGLVYGYTF. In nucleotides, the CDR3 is TGTGCCAGCTCACCACAGGACATAGGTCTAGTATATGGCTACACCTTC.

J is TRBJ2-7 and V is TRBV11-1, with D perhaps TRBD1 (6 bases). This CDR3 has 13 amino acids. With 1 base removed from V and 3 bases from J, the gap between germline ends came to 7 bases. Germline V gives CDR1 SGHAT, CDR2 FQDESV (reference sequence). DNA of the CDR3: TGTGCCAGCAGCTTAGAAGGGGGCTACGAGCAGTACTTC. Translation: CASSLEGGYEQYF. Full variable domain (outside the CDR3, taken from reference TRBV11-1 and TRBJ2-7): EAEVAQSPRYKITEKSQAVAFWCDPISGHATLYWYRQILGQGPELLVQFQDESVVDDSQLPKDRFSAERLKGVDSTLKIQPAELGDSAMYLCASSLEGGYEQYFGPGTRLTVT.

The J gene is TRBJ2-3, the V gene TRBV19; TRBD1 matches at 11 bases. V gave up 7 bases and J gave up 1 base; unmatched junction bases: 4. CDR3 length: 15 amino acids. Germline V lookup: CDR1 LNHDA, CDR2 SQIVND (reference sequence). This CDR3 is CASTLDRGRTDTQYF. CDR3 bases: TGTGCCAGTACCCTGGACAGGGGGCGCACAGATACGCAGTATTTT.

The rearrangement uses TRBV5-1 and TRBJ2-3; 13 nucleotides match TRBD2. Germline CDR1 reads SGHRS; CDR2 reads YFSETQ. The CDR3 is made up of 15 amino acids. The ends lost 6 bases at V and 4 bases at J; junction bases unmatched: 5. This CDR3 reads CASTTGLAGSDTQYF. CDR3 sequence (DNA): TGCGCCAGCACTACGGGACTAGCGGGGTCAGATACGCAGTATTTT.

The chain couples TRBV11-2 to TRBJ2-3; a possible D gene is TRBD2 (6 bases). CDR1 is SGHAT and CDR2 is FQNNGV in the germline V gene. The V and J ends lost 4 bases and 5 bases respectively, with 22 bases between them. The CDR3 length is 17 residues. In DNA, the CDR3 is TGTGCCAGCAGCTCCCCCCGGTTGTGGGGGGTTAGAGATACGCAGTATTTT. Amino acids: CASSSPRLWGVRDTQYF.

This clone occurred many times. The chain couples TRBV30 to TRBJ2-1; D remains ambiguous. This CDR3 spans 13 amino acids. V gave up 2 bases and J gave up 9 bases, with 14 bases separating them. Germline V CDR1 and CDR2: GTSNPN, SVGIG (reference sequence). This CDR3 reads CAWSSSRLGEQFF. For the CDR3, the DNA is TGTGCCTGGAGTAGCTCGCGGTTAGGTGAGCAGTTCTTC. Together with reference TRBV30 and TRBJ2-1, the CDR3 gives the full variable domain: SQTIHQWPATLVQPVGSPLSLECTVEGTSNPNLYWYRQAAGRGLQLLFYSVGIGQISSEVPQNLSASRPQDRQFILSSKKLLLSDSGFYLCAWSSSRLGEQFFGPGTRLTVL.

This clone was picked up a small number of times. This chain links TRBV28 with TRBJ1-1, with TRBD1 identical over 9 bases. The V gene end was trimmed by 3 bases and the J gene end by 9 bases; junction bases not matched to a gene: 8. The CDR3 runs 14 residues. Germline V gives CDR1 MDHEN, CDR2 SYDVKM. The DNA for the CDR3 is TGTGCCAGCAGTTTGGGACAGGGTATGGGAAAAGCTTTCTTT. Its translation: CASSLGQGMGKAFF.